This entry features one T cell receptor beta chain sequence. The same CDR3 can be traced to other DNA sequences in this sample. These data are taken from a study of blood T cell repertoires in COVID-19. Study details: Sites in the United States, Italy and Spain provided acute and convalescent COVID-19 samples. Nucleic acid was either cDNA or gDNA, and it came from T cells, B-cell-depleted T cells, or PBMCs.

Libraries were prepared by immunoSEQ multiplex PCR; TCRdb keeps only in-frame clonotypes and omits some of them. The sample shows approximately 400,000 clones, approximately 80% of them seen only once. This CDR3 contains 12 residues. Per the germline V gene, CDR1 is MDHEN and CDR2 is SYDVKM. J was trimmed by 8 bases and V by 6 bases; bases with no gene match: 3. The clonotype originates from a human donor with acute or convalescent COVID-19. The donor label of this sample is uncertain. This rearrangement joins TRBV28 to TRBJ1-4; 7 nucleotides align to TRBD1. Specimen: peripheral blood. The CDR3 sequence: CASRTGREKLFF. The CDR3 DNA follows: TGTGCCAGCAGGACAGGGAGAGAAAAACTGTTTTTT.